The 30 T cell receptor beta chains below were found in one sample sequenced in a study of blood T cells in healthy people across ages. Primers used in a second PCR of about 6 to 12 cycles were a sample-barcoded 5' primer and a J-beta primer mix. TCRdb analysed the 5' RACE reads with MiXCR anew, one entry per CDR3 protein. This sample carries about 780,000 distinct CDR3 sequences, 35% to 50% of them seen once, and the ten largest clones take around a sixth. Sample: blood. The receptors come from an elderly man in good health.

This clonotype was recorded at least ten times. The chain couples TRBV29-1 to TRBJ2-1, with D perhaps matching TRBD2 (5 bases). Trimming took 4 bases from V and 0 from J, leaving 13 bases between them. The germline CDR1 and CDR2 sequences are SQVTM and ANQGSEA. The CDR3 is made up of 15 amino acids. This CDR3 reads CSVGSRGYSYNEQFF. The CDR3 DNA is TGCAGCGTTGGGTCGCGCGGGTACTCCTACAATGAGCAGTTCTTC.

This clonotype was detected only a few times. J is TRBJ2-5 and V is TRBV27; 8 bases fit TRBD1. CDR3 length: 15 residues. Per germline, CDR1 MNHEY and CDR2 SMNVEV (reference sequence). With V trimmed by 5 bases and J by 5 bases, 10 bases remained unmatched. CDR3 loop: CASSTWTGSLETQYF. In DNA form, the CDR3 reads TGTGCCAGCAGTACCTGGACAGGGAGTTTGGAGACCCAGTACTTC.

This clonotype was counted a few times. The chain links TRBV5-1 to TRBJ2-7, with 10 bases fitting TRBD2. The CDR3 is 14 amino acids. V trimming: 3 bases; J trimming: 6 bases; junction bases outside the gene matches: 6. Germline V lookup: CDR1 SGHRS, CDR2 YFSETQ. The CDR3 nucleotides are TGCGCCAGCAGCTCGTGGACTAGCGGAGGCGAGCAGTACTTC. This translates into CASSSWTSGGEQYF.

This clonotype was seen ten or more times. This rearrangement joins TRBV29-1 to TRBJ2-1, with D maybe TRBD2 (6 bases). CDR3 length equals 16 residues. Germline V gene data show CDR1 as SQVTM and CDR2 as ANQGSEA. Trimming pared 0 bases from V and 1 base from J, leaving 13 bases between. This CDR3 is CSVEDLTSRSYNEQFF. The CDR3 DNA is TGCAGCGTTGAAGATCTTACTAGCAGGTCCTACAATGAGCAGTTCTTC.

Worth noting for this clonotype: The junction does not match germline at one end; this may be a read error. This rearrangement joins TRBV20-1 to TRBJ2-4; no reliable D call. The CDR3 contains 12 residues. Germline loops: CDR1 DFQATT, CDR2 SNEGSKA (reference sequence). The CDR3 DNA reads as TGCAGTGCTAGATGGGTCCAAAACATTCGGTACTTC. The encoded protein is CSARWVQNIRYF.

The table lists this clonotype with a count of one. The chain joins TRBV28 to TRBJ2-7; D possibly matches TRBD1 or TRBD2 (6 bases each). CDR1 and CDR2 from the germline V gene are MDHEN and SYDVKM. The CDR3 totals 15 residues. Trimming pared 5 bases from V and 0 bases from J, leaving 14 bases between. The DNA of the CDR3 is TGTGCCAGCAGTATCACCTGGGGGGCCTCCTACGAGCAGTACTTC. This encodes CASSITWGASYEQYF.

This clonotype has just one count. V is TRBV24-1 and J is TRBJ1-2; maybe TRBD1 (6 bases). The length of the CDR3 is 16 residues. CDR1 KGHDR and CDR2 SFDVKD come from the germline V gene. V lost 1 base to trimming and J lost 4 bases, with 15 bases between them. CDR3 protein: CATSDLGGTVLYGYTF. For the CDR3, the DNA is TGTGCCACCAGTGATTTAGGGGGAACTGTCCTCTATGGCTACACCTTC.

The rearrangement joins TRBV20-1 to TRBJ2-7; D might be TRBD2 (6 bases). V lost 4 bases and J lost 3, with 13 bases in between. Germline-derived CDR1 and CDR2 are DFQATT and SNEGSKA (reference sequence). The CDR3 has 13 residues. CDR3 residues: CSATRGGIYEQYF. In DNA form, the CDR3 reads TGCAGTGCTACAAGGGGAGGTATCTACGAGCAGTACTTC.

Many counts were recorded for this clonotype. V gene TRBV2 combines with J gene TRBJ2-1; D remains unclear. There are 14 residues in the CDR3. Trimming took off 7 bases at V and 7 bases at J, with 17 bases between the two ends. Germline V lookup: CDR1 SNHLY, CDR2 FYNNEI. The CDR3 reads CASKPSTGTNEQFF. The CDR3 DNA sequence: TGTGCCAGCAAACCATCGACTGGAACAAATGAGCAGTTCTTC.

This chain connects TRBV28 to TRBJ1-6; 10 bases agree with TRBD1. With V trimmed by 5 bases and J by 11 bases, 9 bases remained unmatched. The CDR3 has 15 amino acids. From germline, CDR1 is MDHEN and CDR2 SYDVKM. The DNA of the CDR3 is TGTGCCAGCAGTCTCCCGGGGACAGGGGCTACACCCCTCCACTTT. Translated, it gives CASSLPGTGATPLHF.

V usage is TRBV4-3 and J usage is TRBJ2-2; 9 nucleotides match TRBD1. The CDR3 sequence is 15 residues long. Germline CDR1 LGHNA, CDR2 YSLEER. Trimming took 3 bases from V and 4 from J; bases not matched to a gene: 3. As DNA, the CDR3 is TGCGCCAGCAGCCAGGGGACAGGGTCCACCGGGGAGCTGTTTTTT. This encodes CASSQGTGSTGELFF.

This clonotype showed up just a few times. This chain uses TRBV18 with TRBJ2-3, with 11 bases that match TRBD2. Trimming took 3 bases from V and 9 from J; bases not matched to a gene: 14. The CDR3 sequence is 17 residues long. In germline, CDR1 is KGHSH, CDR2 LQKENI. The CDR3, as DNA: TGTGCCAGCTCACCGACTACTAGCGGGAGCCGGCGAGTGACGCAGTATTTT. This codes for CASSPTTSGSRRVTQYF.

The CDR3 loop is CASSGAPVGTQYF. In nucleotides, the CDR3 is TGTGCCAGCAGTGGAGCGCCGGTGGGGACCCAGTACTTC. The chain carries TRBV2 and TRBJ2-5; D remains ambiguous. The V gene lost 4 bases and the J gene lost 7 bases, with 13 bases spanning the gap. The CDR3 spans 13 residues. Germline V gene data show CDR1 as SNHLY and CDR2 as FYNNEI.

The gene calls are TRBV19 and TRBJ2-3; possible D gene TRBD1, 6 bases. V was clipped by 5 bases and J by 2 bases, with 14 bases between them. This CDR3 spans 15 amino acids. Germline V gives CDR1 LNHDA, CDR2 SQIVND (reference sequence). The CDR3 bases are TGTGCCAGTAGTCTTAACAGGGATTTCACAGATACGCAGTATTTT. The encoded protein is CASSLNRDFTDTQYF.

The V and J genes are TRBV4-2 and TRBJ2-1; D assignment may be TRBD1 or TRBD2 (5 bases each). This CDR3 comprises 16 residues. Germline CDR1 is LGHNA and CDR2 is YNFKEQ. The V gene lost 0 bases and the J gene lost 3 bases, with 12 bases spanning the gap. The CDR3 here is CASSQDGAAGYNEQFF. CDR3 coding DNA: TGTGCCAGCAGCCAAGATGGGGCCGCGGGCTACAATGAGCAGTTCTTC.

The chain recombines TRBV5-5 with TRBJ2-1; 8 bases map to TRBD2. Looked up from germline, CDR1 is SGHKS and CDR2 is YYEKEE (reference sequence). Losses at the gene ends were 2 bases for V and 7 bases for J; bases not matched to a gene: 5. This CDR3 region has 14 residues. CDR3 DNA: TGTGCCAGCAGCTTCCCGGGACTAGTAAATGAGCAGTTCTTC. Its translation: CASSFPGLVNEQFF.

V and J are TRBV4-1 and TRBJ1-2; maybe TRBD1 (6 bases). V lost 1 base and J lost 4, with 13 bases in between. CDR1 and CDR2 (germline): MGHRA, YSYEKL. This CDR3 has 15 residues. CDR3 sequence reads: CASSQGPGAPYGYTF. DNA for the CDR3: TGCGCCAGCAGCCAAGGACCAGGGGCCCCCTATGGCTACACCTTC.

In its sample, this clonotype was seen many times. The CDR3 sequence: CASNPGSSYEQYF. The CDR3 coding sequence is TGTGCCAGCAACCCGGGTAGCTCCTACGAGCAGTACTTC. The genes are TRBV7-2 and TRBJ2-7; D call uncertain. The germline gives CDR1 SGHTA, CDR2 FQGNSA. This CDR3 is 13 amino acids long. Trimming stripped 7 bases from V and 0 bases from J, with 10 bases between.

The chain links TRBV5-4 to TRBJ1-6; D is undetermined. CDR3 length equals 14 residues. V was cut by 0 bases and J by 7 bases, with 8 bases left in between. Per the germline V gene, CDR1 is SGHNT and CDR2 is YYREEE (reference sequence). The CDR3 loop reads CASSLAVANSPLHF. The CDR3, as DNA: TGTGCCAGCAGCTTGGCCGTAGCAAATTCACCCCTCCACTTT.

This clonotype was observed a handful of times. The chain's CDR3 is CAISERFRGPTEAFF. Written as DNA, the CDR3 is TGTGCCATCAGTGAGAGGTTCAGGGGGCCCACTGAAGCTTTCTTT. J is TRBJ1-1 and V is TRBV10-3, with TRBD1 matching 8 bases. After removal of 2 bases from V and 4 bases from J, the junction contained 6 bases not matched to a gene. This CDR3 spans 15 amino acids. CDR1 and CDR2 from the germline V gene are ENHRY and SYGVKD.

The chain recombines TRBV9 with TRBJ2-3; maybe TRBD1 (5 bases). V gave up 2 bases and J gave up 4 bases, with 17 bases separating them. CDR1 and CDR2 (germline): SGDLS, YYNGEE. The CDR3 sequence is 16 residues long. CDR3 protein: CASSVSTARAPDTQYF. The DNA for the CDR3 is TGTGCCAGCAGCGTCAGTACTGCCAGGGCCCCAGATACGCAGTATTTT.

The V and J genes are TRBV10-3 and TRBJ2-3; D is undetermined. The CDR3 length is 13 residues. Trimming removed 8 bases from V and 3 bases from J, with 12 bases in between. Germline-derived CDR1 and CDR2 are ENHRY and SYGVKD. CDR3 residues: CAIWEMGTDTQYF. CDR3 sequence (DNA): TGTGCCATCTGGGAAATGGGGACAGATACGCAGTATTTT.

A remark on this clonotype: The junction departs from the called germline gene at one end, perhaps through a read error. The V gene is TRBV11-3, the J gene TRBJ2-7, with no clear D. CDR1 SGHNT and CDR2 YENEEA come from the germline V gene. CDR3 size: 13 residues. CDR3 nucleotides: TGTGCCGGCAGCTTAGTCAGGTTCGGCGAGCAGTACTTC. Encoded protein: CAGSLVRFGEQYF.

This clonotype was seen more than once but under ten times. The chain employs TRBV28 and TRBJ2-4, with D possibly called TRBD1 or TRBD2 (5 bases each). CDR1 and CDR2 from the germline V gene are MDHEN and SYDVKM. The CDR3 totals 14 residues. Trimming pared 7 bases from V and 6 bases from J, leaving 16 bases between. The chain's CDR3 is CASTPLGDVNIQYF. The CDR3 nucleotides read TGTGCCAGCACCCCTTTGGGGGACGTAAACATTCAGTACTTC.

The rearrangement joins TRBV6-1 to TRBJ2-1; D perhaps matches TRBD1 (5 bases). The CDR3 extends over 15 amino acids. Germline V CDR1 and CDR2: MNHNS, SASEGT. V was trimmed by 11 bases and J by 3 bases, leaving 20 bases between them. CDR3: CAAPAAKGFYNEQFF. In nucleotides, the CDR3 is TGTGCCGCGCCGGCTGCAAAGGGGTTCTACAATGAGCAGTTCTTC.

For the CDR3, the DNA is TGTGCCAGCAGCCCCGAGCCTGGGACAGGGGGCGGAGATGAGCAGTTCTTC. Translated, it gives CASSPEPGTGGGDEQFF. The genes are TRBV3-1 and TRBJ2-1, with 12 bases matching TRBD1. The CDR3 has 17 residues. Germline trimming cut 4 bases from V and 8 bases from J; bases unmatched to any gene: 12. Germline CDR1 reads LGHDT; CDR2 reads YNNKEL (reference sequence).

The V call is TRBV28, the J call TRBJ2-1, with 12 bases aligning to TRBD1. The CDR3 spans 18 residues. Per germline, CDR1 MDHEN and CDR2 SYDVKM. The V and J ends lost 7 bases and 0 bases, in that order; junction bases with no gene match: 10. The CDR3, as DNA: TGTGCCAGCATACCGGGACAGGGGGCTCCGGGCTCCTACAATGAGCAGTTCTTC. This translates into CASIPGQGAPGSYNEQFF.

The chain uses TRBV7-9 and TRBJ1-4; possible D gene TRBD1, 5 bases. The CDR3 loop spans 14 amino acids. Deletions cut 6 bases from V and 5 bases from J, with 13 bases between. The germline V gene has CDR1 SEHNR and CDR2 FQNEAQ (reference sequence). CDR3 protein: CASRQRGPNEKLFF. CDR3 sequence (DNA): TGTGCCAGCAGACAAAGGGGTCCAAATGAAAAACTGTTTTTT.

V and J are TRBV5-1 and TRBJ2-7, with 10 bases lining up with TRBD1. The J segment lost 7 bases and the V segment lost 3 bases, leaving 7 bases of the junction unmatched. The CDR3 loop spans 14 amino acids. Germline CDR1 is SGHRS and CDR2 is YFSETQ. In DNA form, the CDR3 reads TGCGCCAGCAGCTCCCGACAGGGGGCGGGAGAGCAGTACTTC. It encodes CASSSRQGAGEQYF. Complete variable domain (other parts from reference TRBV5-1 and TRBJ2-7): KAGVTQTPRYLIKTRGQQVTLSCSPISGHRSVSWYQQTPGQGLQFLFEYFSETQRNKGNFPGRFSGRQFSNSRSEMNVSTLELGDSALYLCASSSRQGAGEQYFGPGTRLTVT.

This chain links TRBV7-8 with TRBJ1-4; D might be TRBD1 (5 bases). Trimming cost V 5 bases and J 2 bases, with 9 bases left between them. The CDR3 extends over 14 amino acids. CDR1 is SGHVS and CDR2 is FQNEAQ in the germline V gene. The DNA of the CDR3 is TGTGCCAGCAGCCCCAGGGTGACTAATGAAAAACTGTTTTTT. Amino acid sequence: CASSPRVTNEKLFF. The full variable domain, rest sourced from reference TRBV7-8 and TRBJ1-4, is GAGVSQSPRYKVAKRGQDVALRCDPISGHVSLFWYQQALGQGPEFLTYFQNEAQLDKSGLPSDRFFAERPEGSVSTLKIQRTQQEDSAVYLCASSPRVTNEKLFFGSGTQLSVL.